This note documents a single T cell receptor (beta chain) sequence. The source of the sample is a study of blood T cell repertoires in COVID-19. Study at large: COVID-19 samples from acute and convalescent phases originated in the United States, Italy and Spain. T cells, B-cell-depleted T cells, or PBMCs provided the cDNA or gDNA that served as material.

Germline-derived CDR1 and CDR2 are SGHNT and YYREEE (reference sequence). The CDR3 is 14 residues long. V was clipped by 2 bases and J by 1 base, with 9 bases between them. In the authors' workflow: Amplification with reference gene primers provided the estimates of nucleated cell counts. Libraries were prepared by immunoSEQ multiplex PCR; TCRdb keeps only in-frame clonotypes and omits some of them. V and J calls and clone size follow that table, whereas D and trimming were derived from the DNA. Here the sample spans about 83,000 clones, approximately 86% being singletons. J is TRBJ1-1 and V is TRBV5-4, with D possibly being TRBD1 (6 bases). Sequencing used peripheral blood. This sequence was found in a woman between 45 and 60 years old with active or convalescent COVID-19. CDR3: CASSFTGRNTEAFF. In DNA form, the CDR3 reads TGTGCCAGCAGCTTCACAGGGCGGAACACTGAAGCTTTCTTT.